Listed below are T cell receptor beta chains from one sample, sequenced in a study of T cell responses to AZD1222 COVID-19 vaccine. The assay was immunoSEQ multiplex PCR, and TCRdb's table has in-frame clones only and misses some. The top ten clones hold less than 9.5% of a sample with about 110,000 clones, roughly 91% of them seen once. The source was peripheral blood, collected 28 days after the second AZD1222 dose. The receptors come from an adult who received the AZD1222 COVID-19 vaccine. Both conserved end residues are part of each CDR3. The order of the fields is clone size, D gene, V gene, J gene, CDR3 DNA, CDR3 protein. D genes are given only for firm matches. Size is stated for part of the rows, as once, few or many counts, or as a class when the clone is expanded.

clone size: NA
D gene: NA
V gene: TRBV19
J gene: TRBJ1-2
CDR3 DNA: TGTGCCAGTAGAGGGCAGACGGAACCCGATGGCTACACCTTC
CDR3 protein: CASRGQTEPDGYTF

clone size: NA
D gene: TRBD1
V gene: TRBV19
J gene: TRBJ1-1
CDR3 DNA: TGTGCCAGTAGTCTTACAGGGGGGACTGAAGCTTTCTTT
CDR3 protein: CASSLTGGTEAFF

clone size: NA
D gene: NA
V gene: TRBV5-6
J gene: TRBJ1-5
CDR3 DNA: TGTGCCAGCAGTTTTACCCAGGGCAGCCCCCAGCATTTT
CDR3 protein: CASSFTQGSPQHF

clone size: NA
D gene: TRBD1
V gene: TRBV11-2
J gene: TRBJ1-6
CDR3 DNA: TGTGCCAGCAGACCCCAGACAGGGTATAATTCACCCCTCCACTTT
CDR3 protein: CASRPQTGYNSPLHF

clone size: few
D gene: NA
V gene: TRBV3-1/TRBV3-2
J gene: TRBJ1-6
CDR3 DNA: TGTGCCAGTAGTCCGAATAGTGGATCCTCGACAGGCTTTCCTCCCTCCTATAATTCACCCCTCCACTTT
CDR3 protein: CASSPNSGSSTGFPPSYNSPLHF

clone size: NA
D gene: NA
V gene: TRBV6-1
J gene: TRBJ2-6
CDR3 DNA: TGTGCCAGCAGTGAGGGGTCAAGGGGGGCCAACGTCCTGACTTTC
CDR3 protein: CASSEGSRGANVLTF

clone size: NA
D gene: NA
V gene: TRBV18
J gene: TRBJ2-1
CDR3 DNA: TGTGCCAGCTCACTAAACGGGGCAGCGCCTAGCTCCTACAATGAGCAGTTCTTC
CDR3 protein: CASSLNGAAPSSYNEQFF

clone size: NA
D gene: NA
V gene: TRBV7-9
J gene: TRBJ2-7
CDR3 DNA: TGTGCCAGCAGCCTTTCCGGGTGGGGGGAATCCGCCTACGAGCAGTACTTC
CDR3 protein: CASSLSGWGESAYEQYF

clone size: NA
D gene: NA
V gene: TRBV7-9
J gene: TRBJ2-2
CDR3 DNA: TGTGCCACCAGTAAGTTATCGAACACCGGGGAGCTGTTTTTT
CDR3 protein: CATSKLSNTGELFF

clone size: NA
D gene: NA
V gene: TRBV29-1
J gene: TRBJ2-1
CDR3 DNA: TGCAGCGCCGGGACTCTCTACAATGAGCAGTTCTTC
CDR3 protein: CSAGTLYNEQFF

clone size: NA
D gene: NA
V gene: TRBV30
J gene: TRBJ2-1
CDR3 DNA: TGTGCCTGTCCCTACAATGAGCAGTTCTTC
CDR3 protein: CACPYNEQFF

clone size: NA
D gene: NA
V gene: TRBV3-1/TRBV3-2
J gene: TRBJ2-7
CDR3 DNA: TGTGCCAGCAGCCAAGCAAGCCCTTCTTTATTTGCTTGGGAGCAGTACTTC
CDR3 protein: CASSQASPSLFAWEQYF

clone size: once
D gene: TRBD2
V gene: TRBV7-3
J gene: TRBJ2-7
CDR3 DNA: TGTGCCAGCAGCGCCGGGACTAGCGGGGCCTACGAGCAGTACTTC
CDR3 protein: CASSAGTSGAYEQYF

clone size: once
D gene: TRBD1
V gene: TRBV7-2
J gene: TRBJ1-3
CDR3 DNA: TGTGCCAGCAGCGCCGGGACAGGGGGTAACACCATATATTTT
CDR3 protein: CASSAGTGGNTIYF

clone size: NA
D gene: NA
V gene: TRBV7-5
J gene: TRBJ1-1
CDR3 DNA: TGTGCCAGAACGCTCGGACAGGGGGGGTTACCGGTCACTGAAGCTTTCTTT
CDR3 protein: CARTLGQGGLPVTEAFF

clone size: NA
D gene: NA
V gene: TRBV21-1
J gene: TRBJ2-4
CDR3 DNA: TGTGCCAGCAGCAAATCTAAGGGAAACATTCAGTACTTC
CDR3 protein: CASSKSKGNIQYF

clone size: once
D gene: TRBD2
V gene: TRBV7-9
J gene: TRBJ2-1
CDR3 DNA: TGTGCCAGCAGCTCGGGGGGCAATGAGCAGTTCTTC
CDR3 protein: CASSSGGNEQFF

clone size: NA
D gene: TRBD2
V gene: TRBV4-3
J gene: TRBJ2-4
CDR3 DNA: TGCGCCAGCAGCCAAGATCTAGCGGGAAACATTCAGTACTTC
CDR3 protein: CASSQDLAGNIQYF

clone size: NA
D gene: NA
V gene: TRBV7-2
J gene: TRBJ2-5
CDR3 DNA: TGTGCCAGCAGCTTAGCGCGACACCAAGAGACCCAGTACTTC
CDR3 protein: CASSLARHQETQYF

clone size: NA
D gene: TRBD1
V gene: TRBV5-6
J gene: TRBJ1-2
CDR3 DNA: TGTGCCAGCAGCCGACGGACAGGGGCGAATGGCTACACCTTC
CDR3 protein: CASSRRTGANGYTF

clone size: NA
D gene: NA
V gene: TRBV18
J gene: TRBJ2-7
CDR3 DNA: TGTGCCAGCTCACCTGAACAGGGTATCTACGAGCAGTACTTC
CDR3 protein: CASSPEQGIYEQYF

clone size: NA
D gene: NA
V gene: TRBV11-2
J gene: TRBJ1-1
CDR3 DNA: TGTGCCAGCAGCTCCATAAGGGGTCTCACTGAAGCTTTCTTT
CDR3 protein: CASSSIRGLTEAFF

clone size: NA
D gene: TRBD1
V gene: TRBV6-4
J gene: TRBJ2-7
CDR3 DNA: TGTGCCAGCAGTGACGCGCGATTGTCAGGGGGTGCCTACGAGCAGTACTTC
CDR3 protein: CASSDARLSGGAYEQYF

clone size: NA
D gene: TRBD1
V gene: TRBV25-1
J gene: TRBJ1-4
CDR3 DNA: TGTGCCAGCAGCGAACTCGACAGGGTCAATGAAAAACTGTTTTTT
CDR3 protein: CASSELDRVNEKLFF

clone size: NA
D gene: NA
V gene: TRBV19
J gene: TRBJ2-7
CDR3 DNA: TGTGCCAGTAGTATAGTAGCAGAATCCTTCTACGAGCAGTACTTC
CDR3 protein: CASSIVAESFYEQYF

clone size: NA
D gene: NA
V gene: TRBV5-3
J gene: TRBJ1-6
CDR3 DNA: TGTGCCAGAAGCTTGAGGGCCACCCGGCATTCGCCCCTCCACTTT
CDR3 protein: CARSLRATRHSPLHF

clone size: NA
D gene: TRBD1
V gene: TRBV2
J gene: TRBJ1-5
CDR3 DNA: TGTGCCAGCAGTGAAGAGGGGGACAGGAATCAGCCCCAGCATTTT
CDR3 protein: CASSEEGDRNQPQHF

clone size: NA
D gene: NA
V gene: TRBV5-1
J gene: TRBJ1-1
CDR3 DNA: TGCGCCAGCTCCGGGGGGCTCAACACTGAAGCTTTCTTT
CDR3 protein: CASSGGLNTEAFF

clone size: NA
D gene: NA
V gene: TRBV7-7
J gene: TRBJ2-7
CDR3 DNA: TGTGCTAGCAGCTCATACCGAGGGGGCGAGCAGTACTTC
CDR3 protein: CASSSYRGGEQYF

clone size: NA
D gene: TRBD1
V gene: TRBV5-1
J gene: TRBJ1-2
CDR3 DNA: TGCGCCAGCAGCTTGGTCTCCGGGACAGGGGGCGTCTATGGCTACACCTTC
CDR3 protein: CASSLVSGTGGVYGYTF

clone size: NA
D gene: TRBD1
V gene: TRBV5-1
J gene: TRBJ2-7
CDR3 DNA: TGCGCCAGCAGCTTAACAGGGGGCGAGCAGTACTTC
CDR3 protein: CASSLTGGEQYF

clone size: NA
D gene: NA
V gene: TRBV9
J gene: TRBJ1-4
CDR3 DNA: TGTGCCAGCAGCTCTAGTCTAGGGGGTAATGAAAAACTGTTTTTT
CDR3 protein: CASSSSLGGNEKLFF

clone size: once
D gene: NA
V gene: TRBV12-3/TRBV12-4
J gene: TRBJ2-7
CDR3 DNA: TGTGCCAGCAGTTTTCATGAGACCCCTCACCAGTACTTC
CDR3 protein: CASSFHETPHQYF

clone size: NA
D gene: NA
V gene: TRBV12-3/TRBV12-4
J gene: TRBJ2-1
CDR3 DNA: TGTGCCAGCACCTTACCAGGGAACGGTGAGCAGTTCTTC
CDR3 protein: CASTLPGNGEQFF

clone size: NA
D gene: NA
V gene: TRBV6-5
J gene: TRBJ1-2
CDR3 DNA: TGTGCCAGAGTACAAGGGGGTAACTATGGCTACACCTTC
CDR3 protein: CARVQGGNYGYTF

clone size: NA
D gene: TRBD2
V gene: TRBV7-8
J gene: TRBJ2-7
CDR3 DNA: TGTGCCAGCAGCTTGACTAGCGGCGATGCCTACGAGCAGTACTTC
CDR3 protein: CASSLTSGDAYEQYF

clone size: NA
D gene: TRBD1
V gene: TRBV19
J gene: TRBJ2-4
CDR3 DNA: TGTGCCAGTAGTATAGAACAGGGGATCAAAAACATTCAGTACTTC
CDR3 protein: CASSIEQGIKNIQYF

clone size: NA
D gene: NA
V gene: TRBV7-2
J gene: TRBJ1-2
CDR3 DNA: TGTGCCCTGGACGGCTACACCTTC
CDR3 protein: CALDGYTF

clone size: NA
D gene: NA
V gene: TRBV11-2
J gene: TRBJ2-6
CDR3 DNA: TGTGCCAGCAGCTTTACAACCTCTGGGGCCAACGTCCTGACTTTC
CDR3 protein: CASSFTTSGANVLTF

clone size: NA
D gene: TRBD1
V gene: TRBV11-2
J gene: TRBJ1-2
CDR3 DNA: TGTGCCAGCAGCACGGACAGGGGCCTTCCTTATGGCTACACCTTC
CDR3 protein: CASSTDRGLPYGYTF

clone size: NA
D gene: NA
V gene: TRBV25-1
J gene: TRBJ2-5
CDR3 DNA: TGTGCCAGCAGTGAATGGCAAGAGACCCAGTACTTC
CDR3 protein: CASSEWQETQYF

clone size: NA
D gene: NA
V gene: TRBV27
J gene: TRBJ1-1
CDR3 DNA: TGTGCCAGCAGTCGGCTCCGACCGGGCGCCACTGAAGCTTTCTTT
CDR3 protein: CASSRLRPGATEAFF

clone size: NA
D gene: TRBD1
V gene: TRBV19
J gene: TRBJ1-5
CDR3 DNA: TGTGCCAGTAGGACAACAGGGGGAGGGGAGAGCAATCAGCCCCAGCATTTT
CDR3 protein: CASRTTGGGESNQPQHF